This T cell receptor (beta chain) was sequenced during a study of cytomegalovirus exposure and HLA in healthy donors. As for this clone: What it recognizes is unknown.

Donors likely had unrecorded immune exposures despite being nominally healthy when sampled. After removal of 0 bases from V and 7 bases from J, the junction contained 4 bases not matched to a gene. The V gene's germline CDR1 is KGHSH and CDR2 LQKENI. The CDR3 is 15 residues long. Overall study findings and caveats: Later, TCR association rates were found to vary by HLA locus, highest for DRB1 and lowest for HLA-C.

The primer mix had 60 Vbeta and 13 Jbeta primers. Per the authors' pipeline: The authors later counted roughly 87 million unique TCR beta chains, some 10 million of them shared. Data came from immunoSEQ multiplex PCR; TCRdb stores just in-frame clones and leaves some out. V and J calls and clone size follow that table, whereas D and trimming were derived from the DNA. The sample has some 160,000 clones; around three quarters are singletons. The chain joins TRBV18 to TRBJ2-4; 9 nucleotides line up with TRBD1. Input material: PBMCs. This clonotype originated in a woman aged 25 to 39 in good health and CMV-seronegative. The CDR3 sequence: CASSPPGQGLNIQYF. In nucleotides, the CDR3 is TGTGCCAGCTCACCACCGGGACAGGGTCTGAACATTCAGTACTTC.